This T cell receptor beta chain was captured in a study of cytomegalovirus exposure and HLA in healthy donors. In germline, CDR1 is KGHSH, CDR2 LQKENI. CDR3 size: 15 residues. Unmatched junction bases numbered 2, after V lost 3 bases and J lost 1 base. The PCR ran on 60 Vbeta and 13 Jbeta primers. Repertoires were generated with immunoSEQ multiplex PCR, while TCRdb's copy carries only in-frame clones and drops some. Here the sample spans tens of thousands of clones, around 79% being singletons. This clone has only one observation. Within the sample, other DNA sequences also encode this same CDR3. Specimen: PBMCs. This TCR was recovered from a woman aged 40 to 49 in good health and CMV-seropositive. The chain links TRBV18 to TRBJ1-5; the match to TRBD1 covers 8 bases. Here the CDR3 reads CASSPTGGSNQPQHF. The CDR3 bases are TGTGCCAGCTCACCCACAGGGGGAAGCAATCAGCCCCAGCATTTT.